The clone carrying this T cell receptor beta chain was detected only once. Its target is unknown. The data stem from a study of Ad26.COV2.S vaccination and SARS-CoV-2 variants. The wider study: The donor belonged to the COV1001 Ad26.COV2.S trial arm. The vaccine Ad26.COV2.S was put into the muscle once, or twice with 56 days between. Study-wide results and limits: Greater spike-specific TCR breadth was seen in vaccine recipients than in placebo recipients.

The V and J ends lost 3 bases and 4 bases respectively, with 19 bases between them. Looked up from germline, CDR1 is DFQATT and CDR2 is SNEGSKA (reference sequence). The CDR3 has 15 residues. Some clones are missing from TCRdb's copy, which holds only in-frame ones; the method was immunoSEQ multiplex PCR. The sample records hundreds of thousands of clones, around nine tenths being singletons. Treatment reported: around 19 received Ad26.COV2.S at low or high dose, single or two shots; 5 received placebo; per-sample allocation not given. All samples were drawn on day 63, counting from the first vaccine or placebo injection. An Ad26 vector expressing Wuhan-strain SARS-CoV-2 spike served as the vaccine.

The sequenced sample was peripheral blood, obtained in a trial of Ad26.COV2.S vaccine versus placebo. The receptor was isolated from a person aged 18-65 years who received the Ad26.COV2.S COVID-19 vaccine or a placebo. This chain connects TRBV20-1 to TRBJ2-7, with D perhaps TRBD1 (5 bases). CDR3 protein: CSASGVGRANYEQYF. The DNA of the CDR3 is TGCAGTGCTAGTGGAGTTGGCAGGGCAAATTACGAGCAGTACTTC.